This T cell receptor beta chain is drawn from a study of T-cell memory formation after mild COVID-19. Points from the study as a whole: Some SARS-CoV-2-responding clones were already detected in memory before infection. Whereas later expanders leaned CD4+, clones contracting day 15 to 85 showed a balanced CD4/CD8 makeup. Mainly CM and EM harbored the contracting CD4+ clones; mainly EMRA harbored the CD8+ ones.

The CDR3 consists of 14 residues. Germline V gives CDR1 SGHVS, CDR2 FQNEAQ. V dropped 5 bases and J dropped 10 bases, with 20 bases sitting between them. It was 5'RACE with constant-segment primers that produced the TCR alpha and TCR beta cDNA libraries, which carried sample barcodes and UMIs. TCRdb reprocessed the 5' RACE reads with MiXCR, giving one entry per CDR3 protein. This table has fewer than 150,000 distinct CDR3 sequences, around 15% appearing once. This clonotype was counted a few times. Its target is unknown. Sample: PBMCs or a T cell subset sorted from them (not recorded which). The chain is built from TRBV7-8 and TRBJ1-1; the D gene is possibly TRBD1 (6 bases). The sequence was collected from an adult woman who had mild COVID-19 (a few samples of this study predate the infection). Cell type and time point are not known. The CDR3 nucleotides read TGTGCCAGCAGCGGTACATCCCACAGGGAAAGAGCTTTCTTT. Translated: CASSGTSHRERAFF.